The 9 T cell receptor beta chains given below trace back to one sample, sequenced in a study of cytomegalovirus exposure and HLA in healthy donors. PCR involved 60 Vbeta and 13 Jbeta primers. Profiling relied on immunoSEQ multiplex PCR, and the TCRdb table lists in-frame clones only, not all of them. There are 150,000 to 200,000 clones in the sample; roughly 75% occur only once, and just under 5% lies in the top ten. Sequenced: PBMCs. The receptors stem from a male donor in good health and CMV-seronegative.

This clone has more than one count but fewer than ten. The chain couples TRBV7-9 to TRBJ2-5; 11 positions match TRBD2. The CDR3 has 17 residues. Germline V gene data show CDR1 as SEHNR and CDR2 as FQNEAQ (reference sequence). Unmatched junction bases numbered 9, after V lost 3 bases and J lost 3 bases. CDR3 nucleotides: TGTGCCAGCAGCTTCCCCTCCCCTAGCGGGGGGAAAGAGACCCAGTACTTC. Translation gives CASSFPSPSGGKETQYF.

The chain uses TRBV5-4 and TRBJ2-3; 15 nucleotides line up with TRBD2. There are 17 residues in the CDR3. Germline V gene lookup returns CDR1 SGHNT and CDR2 YYREEE (reference sequence). The V segment lost 3 bases and the J segment 1 base; nucleotides outside the gene matches: 3. CDR3 region: CASSWTSGGAGTDTQYF. The CDR3 DNA is TGTGCCAGCAGCTGGACTAGCGGGGGGGCTGGCACAGATACGCAGTATTTT.

The chain couples TRBV27 to TRBJ1-2, with a tentative D call TRBD1 (6 bases). This CDR3 region has 13 residues. Trimming took off 3 bases at V and 3 bases at J, with 8 bases between the two ends. CDR1 MNHEY and CDR2 SMNVEV come from the germline V gene (reference sequence). CDR3 sequence (DNA): TGTGCCAGCAGTTTGCAGGGGTACTATGGCTACACCTTC. Translating it yields CASSLQGYYGYTF.

This clone turned up a few times. The chain couples TRBV10-3 to TRBJ1-1; 7 bases agree with TRBD1. After removal of 0 bases from V and 5 bases from J, the junction contained 3 bases not matched to a gene. Germline assignment: CDR1 ENHRY and CDR2 SYGVKD. This CDR3 is 14 amino acids long. CDR3 region: CAISESGGSTEAFF. In nucleotides, the CDR3 is TGTGCCATCAGTGAGTCAGGGGGCAGTACTGAAGCTTTCTTT.

The chain uses TRBV6-6 and TRBJ2-7, with 9 bases matching TRBD1. The CDR3 spans 16 residues. The V and J ends lost 4 bases and 5 bases, in that order; junction bases with no gene match: 12. Germline V lookup: CDR1 MNHNY, CDR2 SVGAGI (reference sequence). The CDR3: CASSSLPGQGSDEQYF. CDR3 DNA: TGTGCCAGCAGTTCGCTACCGGGACAGGGAAGCGACGAGCAGTACTTC.

This clone was observed once. V usage is TRBV6-5 and J usage is TRBJ2-7; 8 nucleotides match TRBD1. With V trimmed by 0 bases and J by 2 bases, 3 bases remained unmatched. The CDR3 spans 15 residues. Germline V CDR1 and CDR2: MNHEY, SVGAGI. The CDR3 reads CASSYSSGQAYEQYF. Written as DNA, the CDR3 is TGTGCCAGCAGTTACTCGTCGGGACAGGCCTACGAGCAGTACTTC.

The gene calls are TRBV7-9 and TRBJ1-6; possibly TRBD1 for D (5 bases). This CDR3 region has 18 residues. Trimming pared 1 base from V and 0 bases from J, leaving 13 bases between. The V gene's germline CDR1 is SEHNR and CDR2 FQNEAQ (reference sequence). The DNA of the CDR3 is TGTGCCAGCAGCTTAGGTTCCTCGGGGGGCTCCTATAATTCACCCCTCCACTTT. It is translated as CASSLGSSGGSYNSPLHF.

J is TRBJ1-1 and V is TRBV2, with D perhaps TRBD1 (5 bases). The V end lost 7 bases, the J end lost 6 bases, and 18 bases lay between the germline ends. In germline, CDR1 is SNHLY, CDR2 FYNNEI. The CDR3 is 14 amino acids. CDR3 sequence: CASTPWGGDAEAFF. The CDR3 coding sequence is TGTGCCAGCACCCCCTGGGGCGGGGACGCTGAAGCTTTCTTT. Looking up the rest from reference TRBV2 and TRBJ1-1 gives the full variable domain: EPEVTQTPSHQVTQMGQEVILRCVPISNHLYFYWYRQILGQKVEFLVSFYNNEISEKSEIFDDQFSVERPDGSNFTLKIRSTKLEDSAMYFCASTPWGGDAEAFFGQGTRLTVV.

The CDR3 region has the DNA TGTGCCAGCAGCTTAGGGACAGTTTTCTCCTACGAGCAGTACTTC. This translates into CASSLGTVFSYEQYF. This chain links TRBV7-9 with TRBJ2-7; perhaps TRBD1 as D (6 bases). The CDR3 consists of 15 residues. Germline V gene lookup returns CDR1 SEHNR and CDR2 FQNEAQ (reference sequence). The V end was cut by 1 base, the J end by 0 bases, with 10 bases between. Together with reference TRBV7-9 and TRBJ2-7, the CDR3 gives the full variable domain: DTGVSQNPRHKITKRGQNVTFRCDPISEHNRLYWYRQTLGQGPEFLTYFQNEAQLEKSRLLSDRFSAERPKGSFSTLEIQRTEQGDSAMYLCASSLGTVFSYEQYFGPGTRLTVT.